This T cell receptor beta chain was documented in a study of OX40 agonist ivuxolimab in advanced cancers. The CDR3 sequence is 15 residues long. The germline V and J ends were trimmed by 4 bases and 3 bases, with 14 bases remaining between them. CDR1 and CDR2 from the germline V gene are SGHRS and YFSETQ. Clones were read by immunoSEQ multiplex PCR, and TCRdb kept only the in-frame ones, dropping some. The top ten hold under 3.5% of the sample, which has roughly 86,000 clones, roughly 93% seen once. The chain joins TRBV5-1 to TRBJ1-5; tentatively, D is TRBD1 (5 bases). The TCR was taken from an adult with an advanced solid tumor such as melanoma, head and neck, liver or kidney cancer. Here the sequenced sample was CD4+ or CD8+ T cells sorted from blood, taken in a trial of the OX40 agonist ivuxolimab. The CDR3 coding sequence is TGCGCCAGCAGCCTGATGGGGGATCCCAATCAGCCCCAGCATTTT. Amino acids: CASSLMGDPNQPQHF.